The clone carrying this TCR beta chain occurred a few times. The data are from a study of shared clonotypes between healthy human individuals. Unsorted PBMC replicate PCRs used 300 ng DNA, 25,000 to 35,000 T cell genomes. Method: immunoSEQ multiplex PCR; TCRdb's copy keeps in-frame clones and lacks some. This table has fewer than 550,000 clones, about 75% appearing once. This CDR3 spans 17 amino acids. Germline V gives CDR1 MGHRA, CDR2 YSYEKL. V was cut by 3 bases and J by 2 bases, with 20 bases left in between. Free of recent acute infections or vaccinations, the donors were healthy HIV-negative adults.

The TCR comes from a woman aged 40 to 55 in good health. Some clones in this sample may be carry-over from other donors' samples. Sequencing was carried out using PBMCs. The rearrangement joins TRBV4-1 to TRBJ2-7; D is possibly TRBD1 (5 bases). The CDR3 DNA reads as TGCGCCAGCAGCCACCTCTTCTCGAAAGGGGCCCCCTACGAGCAGTACTTC. As protein: CASSHLFSKGAPYEQYF.